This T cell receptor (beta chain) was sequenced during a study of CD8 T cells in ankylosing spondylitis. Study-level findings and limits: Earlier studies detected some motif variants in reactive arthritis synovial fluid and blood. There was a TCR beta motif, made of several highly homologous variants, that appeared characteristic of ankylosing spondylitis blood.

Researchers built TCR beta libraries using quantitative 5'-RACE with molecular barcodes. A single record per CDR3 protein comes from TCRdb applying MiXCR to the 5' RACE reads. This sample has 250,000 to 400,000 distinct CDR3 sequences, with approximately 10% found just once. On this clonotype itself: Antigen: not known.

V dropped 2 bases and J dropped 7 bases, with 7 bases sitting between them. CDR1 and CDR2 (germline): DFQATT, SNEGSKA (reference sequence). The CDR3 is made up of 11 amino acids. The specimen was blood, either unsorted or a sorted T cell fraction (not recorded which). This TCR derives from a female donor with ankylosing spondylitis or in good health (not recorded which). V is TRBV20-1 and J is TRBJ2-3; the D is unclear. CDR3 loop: CSARYGHTQYF. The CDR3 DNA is TGCAGTGCTAGATATGGCCATACGCAGTATTTT.